The following is a TCR beta chain sequence with its context. What it recognizes is unknown. These data belong to a study of CXCR3-negative and CXCR3-positive naive CD8 T cells. Cells that were CD45RO-CCR7+CD27+CD95- constituted naive CD8+ T cells. Study-level findings and limits: CXCR3-expressing naive cells carried TRB CDR3s more hydrophobic than those of CXCR3-negative naive cells.

UMI labels and 5' RACE were used to prepare the TRB cDNA libraries. TCRdb reprocessed the 5' RACE reads, with one entry per CDR3 protein and no DNA. The sample has approximately 74,000 distinct CDR3 sequences; the top ten hold about 1.4%. The CDR3 totals 15 residues. Germline V CDR1 and CDR2: DFQATT, SNEGSKA (reference sequence). The clonotype originates from a human donor in good health. Some clones in this sample may be carry-over from other donors' samples. The sequencing input was naive CXCR3- CD8+ T cells from blood. Subset reported: CD45RO-CCR7+CD27+CD95- naive CD8+ T cells lacking CXCR3 (TNR3-). The chain employs TRBV20-1 and TRBJ2-3; with no DNA, the TCRdb D assignment of TRBD2 cannot be verified. Here the CDR3 reads CSAGVTSGSIDTQYF.